Below are 4 T cell receptor beta chains sequenced from a single sample in a study of T cell responses to AZD1222 COVID-19 vaccine. Repertoires were generated with immunoSEQ multiplex PCR, while TCRdb's copy carries only in-frame clones and drops some. The table shows roughly 80,000 clones, with 88% occurring only once. Sequencing was performed on peripheral blood, taken on day 0 of MenACWY control vaccination. The receptor source for this set is an adult in good health.

In this sample, this clone turned up a few times. The rearrangement uses TRBV10-1 and TRBJ2-7; D is unresolved. This CDR3 has 12 residues. Germline CDR1 and CDR2: WNHNN and SYGVQD (reference sequence). The V end was cut by 8 bases, the J end by 3 bases, with 11 bases between. The CDR3 nucleotides read TGCGCCAGCCCTGACCTATTCTACGAGCAGTACTTC. Translation gives CASPDLFYEQYF.

This clone occurred once. V gene TRBV6-2 or TRBV6-3 combines with J gene TRBJ1-1; D gene uncertain. From germline, CDR1 is MNHEY and CDR2 SVGEGT. V lost 0 bases to trimming and J lost 7 bases, with 9 bases between them. The CDR3 is 13 amino acids. As DNA, the CDR3 is TGTGCCAGCAGTTACTCCCTAGTTCTTGAAGCTTTCTTT. Protein: CASSYSLVLEAFF.

On this clone itself: A read error may account for a junction end that differs from germline. The chain carries TRBV5-1 and TRBJ2-7; weak D call: TRBD2 (6 bases). Germline V gives CDR1 SGHRS, CDR2 YFSETQ. This CDR3 contains 13 residues. CDR3 residues: CASRLGGTYEQYF. CDR3 DNA: TGCGCCAGCAGGTTGGGGGGAACCTACGAGCAGTACTTC.

DNA of the CDR3: TGTGCCAGCAGTATCGGGACCGCGCTTCCATCCTACGAGCAGTACTTC. Residues: CASSIGTALPSYEQYF. The chain joins TRBV28 to TRBJ2-7, with D perhaps assigned TRBD1 or TRBD2 (5 bases each). This CDR3 is built from 16 residues. V dropped 5 bases and J dropped 1 base, with 18 bases sitting between them. Per the germline V gene, CDR1 is MDHEN and CDR2 is SYDVKM.